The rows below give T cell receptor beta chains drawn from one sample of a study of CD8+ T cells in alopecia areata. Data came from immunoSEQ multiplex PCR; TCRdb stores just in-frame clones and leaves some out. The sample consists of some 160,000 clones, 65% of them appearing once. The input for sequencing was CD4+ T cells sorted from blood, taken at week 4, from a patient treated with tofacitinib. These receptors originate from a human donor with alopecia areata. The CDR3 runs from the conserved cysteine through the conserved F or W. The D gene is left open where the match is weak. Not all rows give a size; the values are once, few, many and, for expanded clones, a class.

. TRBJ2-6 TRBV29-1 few CSVWGFGANVLTF TGCAGCGTTTGGGGATTTGGGGCCAACGTCCTGACTTTC
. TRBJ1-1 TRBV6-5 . CASTQGFAEAFF TGTGCCAGCACTCAGGGGTTCGCTGAAGCTTTCTTT
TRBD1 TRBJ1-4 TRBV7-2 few CASRATGIPNEKLFF TGTGCCAGCAGGGCGACAGGGATCCCTAATGAAAAACTGTTTTTT
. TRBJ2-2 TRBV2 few CASKRTANTGELFF TGTGCCAGCAAGAGGACAGCCAACACCGGGGAGCTGTTTTTT
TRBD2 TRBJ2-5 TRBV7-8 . CASSGTSGRQETQYF TGTGCCAGCAGCGGGACTAGCGGGAGACAAGAGACCCAGTACTTC
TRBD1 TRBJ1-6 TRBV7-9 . CASHGQGSSPLHF TGTGCCAGCCACGGACAGGGGAGTTCACCCCTCCACTTT
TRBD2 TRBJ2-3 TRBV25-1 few CASGRLAGTTDTQYF TGTGCCAGCGGTCGACTAGCGGGGACCACAGATACGCAGTATTTT
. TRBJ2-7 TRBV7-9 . CASSPVGTFSYEQYF TGTGCCAGCAGCCCCGTCGGGACTTTCTCCTACGAGCAGTACTTC
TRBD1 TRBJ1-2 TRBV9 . CASSVGGQANYGYTF TGTGCCAGCAGCGTAGGGGGACAGGCTAACTATGGCTACACCTTC
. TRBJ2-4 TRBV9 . CASSVFPGGDIQYF TGTGCCAGCAGCGTATTTCCAGGGGGGGACATTCAGTACTTC
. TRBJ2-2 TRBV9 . CASSVGVAGELFF TGTGCCAGCAGCGTAGGGGTTGCCGGGGAGCTGTTTTTT
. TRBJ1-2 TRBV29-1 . CSAPSDSFLNYGYTF TGCAGCGCCCCCTCGGACAGCTTCCTTAACTATGGCTACACCTTC
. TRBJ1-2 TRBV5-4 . CASSPRESYGYTF TGTGCCAGCAGCCCCAGGGAGAGCTATGGCTACACCTTC
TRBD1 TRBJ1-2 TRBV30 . CAWRAKDRDYGYTF TGTGCCTGGAGGGCCAAAGACAGGGACTATGGCTACACCTTC
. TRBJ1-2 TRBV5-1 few CASSLVGGNYGYTF TGCGCCAGCAGCTTGGTCGGCGGGAACTATGGCTACACCTTC
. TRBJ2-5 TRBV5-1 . CASSLAGGEETQYF TGCGCCAGCAGCTTGGCCGGCGGGGAAGAGACCCAGTACTTC
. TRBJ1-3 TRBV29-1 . CSVGTSGNTIYF TGCAGCGTTGGAACCTCTGGAAACACCATATATTTT
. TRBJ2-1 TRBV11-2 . CASSSLRNEQFF TGTGCCAGCAGCTCCCTCCGCAATGAGCAGTTCTTC
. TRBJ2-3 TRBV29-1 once CSGLRDTDTQYF TGCAGCGGCCTCCGGGACACAGATACGCAGTATTTT
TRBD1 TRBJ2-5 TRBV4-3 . CASSQDLEGATQYF TGCGCCAGCAGCCAAGATTTAGAGGGGGCGACCCAGTACTTC
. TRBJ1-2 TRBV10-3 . CAISVGEAAAPAF TGTGCCATCAGTGTGGGGGAAGCAGCCGCCCCCGCCTTC
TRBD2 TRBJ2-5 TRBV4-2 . CASSEGTSGGQETQYF TGTGCCAGCAGCGAAGGGACTAGCGGGGGACAAGAGACCCAGTACTTC
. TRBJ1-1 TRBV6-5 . CASSQQGNTEAFF TGTGCCAGCAGTCAACAGGGTAACACTGAAGCTTTCTTT
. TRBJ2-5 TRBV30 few CAWSRRRTVQETQYF TGTGCCTGGAGCCGGCGGCGGACCGTCCAAGAGACCCAGTACTTC
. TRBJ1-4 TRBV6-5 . CASRIRRTPNEKLFF TGTGCCAGCAGGATTCGTAGGACTCCTAATGAAAAACTGTTTTTT
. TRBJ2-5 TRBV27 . CASKEWAEETQYF TGTGCCAGCAAGGAGTGGGCAGAAGAGACCCAGTACTTC
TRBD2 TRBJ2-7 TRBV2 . CASSFSGGAYEQYF TGTGCCAGCAGTTTTAGCGGGGGAGCCTACGAGCAGTACTTC
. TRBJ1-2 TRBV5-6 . CASSLEQENGYTF TGTGCCAGCAGCTTGGAACAGGAAAATGGCTACACCTTC
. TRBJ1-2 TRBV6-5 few CASSPPGSDRGYTF TGTGCCAGCAGTCCTCCCGGAAGTGATCGGGGCTACACCTTC
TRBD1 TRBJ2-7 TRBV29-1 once CSATTGPLSSYEQYF TGCAGCGCCACGACAGGGCCCCTGAGCTCCTACGAGCAGTACTTC
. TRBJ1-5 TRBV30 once CAWSVEGRFGVYNQPQHF TGTGCCTGGAGTGTAGAAGGCAGATTTGGCGTTTACAATCAGCCCCAGCATTTT
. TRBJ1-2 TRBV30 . CAWRREQGFYGYTF TGTGCCTGGAGGCGTGAACAGGGTTTCTATGGCTACACCTTC
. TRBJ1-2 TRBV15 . CATSRDGARWDYGYTF TGTGCCACCAGCAGAGATGGGGCACGGTGGGACTATGGCTACACCTTC
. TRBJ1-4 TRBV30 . CAWSVYDWNEKLFF TGTGCCTGGAGTGTATACGACTGGAATGAAAAACTGTTTTTT
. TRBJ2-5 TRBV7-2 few CASSPPLRTAKETQYF TGTGCCAGCAGCCCACCCCTCCGGACAGCCAAGGAGACCCAGTACTTC
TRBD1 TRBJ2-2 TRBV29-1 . CSVGRTGNTGELFF TGCAGCGTTGGCCGGACAGGGAACACCGGGGAGCTGTTTTTT
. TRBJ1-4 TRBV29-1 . CSVGGESDEKLFF TGCAGCGTGGGGGGAGAGTCTGATGAAAAACTGTTTTTT
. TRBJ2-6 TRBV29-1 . CSVVSGANVLTF TGCAGCGTAGTCTCTGGGGCCAACGTCCTGACTTTC
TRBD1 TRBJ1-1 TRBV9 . CASSGHPGQGNTEAFF TGTGCCAGCAGCGGACACCCAGGACAGGGGAACACTGAAGCTTTCTTT
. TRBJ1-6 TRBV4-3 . CASSQDRNSPLHF TGCGCCAGCAGCCAAGATAGGAATTCACCCCTCCACTTT
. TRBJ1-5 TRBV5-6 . CASSYGSKGPQHF TGTGCCAGCAGCTATGGTTCGAAGGGTCCCCAGCATTTT
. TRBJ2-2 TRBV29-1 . CSVELVGELFF TGCAGCGTTGAATTAGTGGGGGAGCTGTTTTTT
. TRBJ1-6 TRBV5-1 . CASSLEADSPLHF TGCGCCAGCAGCTTGGAGGCGGATTCACCCCTCCACTTT
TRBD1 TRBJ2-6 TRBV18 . CASSPRTGLTGANVLTF TGTGCCAGCTCACCGAGGACAGGATTAACTGGGGCCAACGTCCTGACTTTC
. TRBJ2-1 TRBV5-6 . CASSFSWDATFF TGTGCCAGCAGCTTCTCTTGGGATGCTACGTTCTTC
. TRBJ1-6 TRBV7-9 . CASSLTTAGNSPLHF TGTGCCAGCAGCCTGACAACGGCTGGGAATTCACCCCTCCACTTT
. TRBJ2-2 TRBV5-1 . CASSLDPTGELFF TGCGCCAGCAGCTTGGATCCAACCGGGGAGCTGTTTTTT
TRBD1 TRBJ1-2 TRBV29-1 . CSVATGGYGYTF TGCAGCGTTGCGACAGGGGGCTATGGCTACACCTTC
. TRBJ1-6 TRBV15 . CATSREPDSPLHF TGTGCCACCAGCAGAGAGCCGGATTCACCCCTCCACTTT
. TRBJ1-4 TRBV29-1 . CSVVAEGFTNEKLFF TGCAGCGTTGTGGCTGAGGGTTTCACTAATGAAAAACTGTTTTTT
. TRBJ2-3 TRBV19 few CASSPGRTDTQYF TGTGCCAGTAGTCCTGGGAGAACAGATACGCAGTATTTT
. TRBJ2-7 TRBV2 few CASTSIGGPYEQYF TGTGCCAGCACATCGATCGGGGGACCCTACGAGCAGTACTTC
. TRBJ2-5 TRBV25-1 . CASGPASAIQETQYF TGTGCCAGCGGTCCGGCTAGCGCCATCCAAGAGACCCAGTACTTC
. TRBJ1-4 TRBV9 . CASSVAGRANEKLFF TGTGCCAGCAGCGTAGCGGGCAGGGCGAATGAAAAACTGTTTTTT
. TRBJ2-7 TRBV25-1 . CASSRIYEQYF TGTGCCAGCAGTCGAATCTACGAGCAGTACTTC